This is a list of T cell receptor beta chains from one sample in a study of blood T cell repertoires in COVID-19. Only in-frame clones appear in the TCRdb table, and some are missing; sequencing was by immunoSEQ multiplex PCR. Among a few hundred thousand clones listed, roughly 84% were seen once. The sample was PBMCs or T cells enriched from blood (not recorded which). Receptors originate from a woman aged 40 to 50 who had recovered from COVID-19. Each CDR3 is given with its conserved first and last residue.

TRBV30	TRBJ2-3	CAWSVVSSGGADTQYF
TRBV7-9	TRBJ2-1	CASSLPPAYNEQFF
TRBV6-5	TRBJ2-5	CASRKAGGETQYF
TRBV21-1	TRBJ1-5	CASESSSGYCYQPQHF
TRBV5-1	TRBJ2-2	CASRFSPAGELFF
TRBV5-6	TRBJ2-7	CASSLAMGTIYF
TRBV15	TRBJ1-2	CATSGPQGSAFYGYTF
TRBV5-1	TRBJ2-5	CASSLAGSWGRETQYF
TRBV7-2	TRBJ2-1	CASSLDRLAGVMAVF
TRBV10-2	TRBJ1-5	CASSELGRGQPQHF
TRBV21-1	TRBJ1-5	CASSERQGALGNQPQHF
TRBV19	TRBJ1-2	CASRDSRLYGYTF
TRBV10-3	TRBJ1-2	CAISERGNYGYTF
TRBV2	TRBJ2-1	CASSEGILVNEQFF
TRBV15	TRBJ1-1	CATSRGTTGGVNTEAFF
TRBV7-8	TRBJ2-3	CASSSGTVSGRVTDTQYF
TRBV19	TRBJ2-5	CASSIRDRGGETQYF
TRBV9	TRBJ1-1	CASSANSPNTEAFF
TRBV28	TRBJ2-7	CASSLTSGFYEQYF
TRBV2	TRBJ2-7	CASMAGGPGEQYF
TRBV30	TRBJ1-1	CATSQGARTEAFF
TRBV25-1	TRBJ1-4	CASSEYRRDEKLFF
TRBV28	TRBJ2-7	CATFPLGAIYEQYF
TRBV4-3	TRBJ1-4	CASSEGVWDTAEKLFF
TRBV24-1	TRBJ1-1	CATSDTGDSTEAFF
TRBV4-3	TRBJ1-1	CASSQDRGTGGITEAFF
TRBV6-5	TRBJ1-2	CASSYGTGGGYTF
TRBV6-5	TRBJ2-2	CASRHRDPNTGELFF
TRBV28	TRBJ1-1	CASSLIGYEAFF
TRBV6-1	TRBJ2-4	CASSGTGGAWVISKNIQYF
TRBV9	TRBJ2-1	CASSSRRGLAGNSYNEQFF
TRBV30	TRBJ1-1	CAWSWGRANTEAFF
TRBV7-3	TRBJ2-5	CASSLVIGGQETQYF
TRBV5-1	TRBJ2-1	CASSPTPTSGYNEQFF
TRBV5-1	TRBJ2-2	CASSWTGQRGYTGELFF
TRBV4-3	TRBJ1-2	CASSQAQLNYGYTF
TRBV30	TRBJ1-5	CAWSKGQFNQPQHF
TRBV5-6	TRBJ2-2	CASSLGTEGNTGELFF
TRBV3-1/TRBV3-2	TRBJ2-7	CASSHQGEQYF
TRBV5-1	TRBJ2-3	CASSLRAGRDTQYF
TRBV20-1	TRBJ2-2	CSASSLSGAGELFF
TRBV28	TRBJ2-3	CASRTQGSTDTQYF
TRBV28	TRBJ2-4	CASRSPGLLAKNIQYF